Below are 23 T cell receptor beta chains sequenced from a single sample in a study of T cell responses to AZD1222 COVID-19 vaccine. Assay used: immunoSEQ multiplex PCR; TCRdb lists only in-frame clones, some missing. The sample records 99,000 or so clones, 88% being singletons. The specimen comprised peripheral blood, sampled on day 0 of AZD1222 vaccination. These TCRs come from an adult in good health.

The J gene is TRBJ1-1, the V gene TRBV7-9; D call uncertain. This CDR3 is built from 15 residues. Trimming pared 5 bases from V and 11 bases from J, leaving 24 bases between. From germline, CDR1 is SEHNR and CDR2 FQNEAQ (reference sequence). The CDR3: CASSQADSERGRAFF. The DNA for the CDR3 is TGTGCCAGCAGCCAGGCGGATTCTGAGCGAGGCCGGGCTTTCTTT.

This chain connects TRBV5-1 to TRBJ1-1, with 7 positions matching TRBD1. From germline, CDR1 is SGHRS and CDR2 YFSETQ. This CDR3 comprises 15 residues. V lost 3 bases to trimming and J lost 1 base; unmatched junction nucleotides: 6. This CDR3 reads CASSSGDRPNTEAFF. CDR3 sequence (DNA): TGCGCCAGCAGCTCCGGGGACAGACCGAACACTGAAGCTTTCTTT.

This chain links TRBV6-1 with TRBJ1-5, with no clear D. Germline CDR1 MNHNS, CDR2 SASEGT. There are 11 residues in the CDR3. V was trimmed by 3 bases and J by 8 bases, leaving 5 bases between them. Here the CDR3 DNA reads TGTGCCAGCAGTGATTGGGAGCCCCAGCATTTT. Translated, it gives CASSDWEPQHF.

This rearrangement joins TRBV14 to TRBJ2-3, with a tentative D call TRBD2 (5 bases). The germline V gene has CDR1 SGHDN and CDR2 FVKESK. The CDR3 loop spans 13 amino acids. The V end lost 1 base, the J end lost 4 bases, and 6 bases lay between the germline ends. The CDR3: CASSQVSADTQYF. In DNA, the CDR3 is TGTGCCAGCAGCCAAGTTAGCGCAGATACGCAGTATTTT.

This rearrangement joins TRBV7-9 to TRBJ1-1; the D is unclear. This CDR3 is built from 12 residues. Between the trimmed V and J ends, which lost 3 bases and 6 bases, there was a span of 8 bases. Germline CDR1 is SEHNR and CDR2 is FQNEAQ (reference sequence). The CDR3 region has the DNA TGTGCCAGCAGCTTCGGTGAGTCTGAAGCTTTCTTT. This sequence encodes CASSFGESEAFF.

This clone has a handful of counts. The V call is TRBV18, the J call TRBJ1-3; D gene uncertain. V was clipped by 0 bases and J by 2 bases, with 5 bases between them. The germline V gene encodes CDR1 KGHSH and CDR2 LQKENI. The CDR3 is made up of 14 amino acids. CDR3 in DNA: TGTGCCAGCTCACCACCCGGAGCTGGAAACACCATATATTTT. The encoded protein is CASSPPGAGNTIYF. The full variable domain, completed using reference TRBV18 and TRBJ1-3, is NAGVMQNPRHLVRRRGQEARLRCSPMKGHSHVYWYRQLPEEGLKFMVYLQKENIIDESGMPKERFSAEFPKEGPSILRIQQVVRGDSAAYFCASSPPGAGNTIYFGEGSWLTVV.

V gene TRBV27 combines with J gene TRBJ1-1; perhaps TRBD1 as D (6 bases). Germline loops: CDR1 MNHEY, CDR2 SMNVEV (reference sequence). The CDR3 totals 14 residues. V was clipped by 5 bases and J by 1 base, with 11 bases between them. Here the CDR3 reads CASSGRGRNTEAFF. The DNA of the CDR3 is TGTGCCAGCAGTGGCAGGGGTAGGAACACTGAAGCTTTCTTT.

The chain carries TRBV6-1 and TRBJ2-5; D gene unclear. The CDR3 totals 13 residues. V was trimmed by 2 bases and J by 7 bases, leaving 11 bases between them. Germline assignment: CDR1 MNHNS and CDR2 SASEGT. The CDR3 loop is CASSETRSGTQYF. The CDR3 bases are TGTGCCAGCAGTGAAACCCGCTCCGGGACCCAGTACTTC.

This chain joins TRBV3-1 (or the pseudogene TRBV3-2) and TRBJ1-6; 9 bases are a match to TRBD1. After removal of 1 base from V and 4 bases from J, the junction contained 23 bases not matched to a gene. The germline V gene has CDR1 LGHDT and CDR2 YNNKEL (reference sequence). This CDR3 has 23 residues. CDR3 region: CASSQVSYPRGETDRGYNSPLHF. CDR3 coding DNA: TGTGCCAGCAGCCAAGTCAGTTATCCGCGGGGGGAGACGGACAGGGGTTATAATTCACCCCTCCACTTT.

V and J are TRBV14 and TRBJ2-6; unclear D gene. There are 13 residues in the CDR3. From germline, CDR1 is SGHDN and CDR2 FVKESK. The V end lost 8 bases, the J end lost 4 bases, and 9 bases lay between the germline ends. CDR3 sequence (DNA): TGTGCCAGCGAGGCCAGCGGGGCCAACGTCCTGACTTTC. Protein: CASEASGANVLTF.

This chain uses TRBV18 with TRBJ2-3, with a tentative D call TRBD1 (6 bases). V was clipped by 2 bases and J by 0 bases, with 12 bases between them. The CDR3 is made up of 16 amino acids. Germline V gives CDR1 KGHSH, CDR2 LQKENI. CDR3 sequence: CASSPSNRVSTDTQYF. The CDR3 DNA reads TGTGCCAGCTCACCATCTAACAGGGTCAGCACAGATACGCAGTATTTT.

The chain is built from TRBV28 and TRBJ1-5; weak D call: TRBD1 (5 bases). V was clipped by 4 bases and J by 6 bases, with 25 bases between them. This CDR3 contains 18 residues. Germline V gives CDR1 MDHEN, CDR2 SYDVKM. In DNA, the CDR3 is TGTGCCAGCAGTTATCCGAGTGGGGGGAGGGCCCTGTTTCAGCCCCAGCATTTT. It is translated as CASSYPSGGRALFQPQHF.

The chain is built from TRBV5-1 and TRBJ2-1; D ambiguous. Germline V gives CDR1 SGHRS, CDR2 YFSETQ. The CDR3 runs to 13 residues. The ends were cut back, 0 bases at V and 4 bases at J, with 5 bases in the middle. The CDR3 protein is CASSLDRYNEQFF. CDR3 in DNA: TGCGCCAGCAGCTTGGATCGGTACAATGAGCAGTTCTTC.

This clone was observed once. This chain joins TRBV6-2 or TRBV6-3 and TRBJ1-2; D is perhaps TRBD1 (6 bases). The CDR3 has 13 residues. Germline lookup yields CDR1 MNHEY and CDR2 SVGEGT. V was trimmed by 5 bases and J by 5 bases, leaving 12 bases between them. Written as DNA, the CDR3 is TGTGCCAGCAGTCCCACAGGGATTTATGGCTACACCTTC. Its protein is CASSPTGIYGYTF.

The CDR3 bases are TGTGCCAGCAGCTTAGATGGACGTGTTAGCACAGATACGCAGTATTTT. Translating it yields CASSLDGRVSTDTQYF. The chain combines TRBV11-3 with TRBJ2-3, with D unclear. Looked up from germline, CDR1 is SGHNT and CDR2 is YENEEA. The CDR3 loop spans 16 amino acids. Trimming left V 0 bases short and J 0 bases short, with 10 bases between. Full variable domain (rest looked up from reference TRBV11-3 and TRBJ2-3): EAGVVQSPRYKIIEKKQPVAFWCNPISGHNTLYWYLQNLGQGPELLIRYENEEAVDDSQLPKDRFSAERLKGVDSTLKIQPAELGDSAVYLCASSLDGRVSTDTQYFGPGTRLTVL.

J is TRBJ2-4 and V is TRBV7-2; TRBD1 might be the D (6 bases). In germline, CDR1 is SGHTA, CDR2 FQGNSA. Trimming took off 1 base at V and 10 bases at J, with 14 bases between the two ends. The CDR3 length is 14 residues. This CDR3 is CASSLVGQDSIQYF. The CDR3 nucleotides are TGTGCCAGCAGCTTAGTCGGCCAGGACAGTATTCAGTACTTC.

This clone has a single count. This sequence joins TRBV3-1 (or the pseudogene TRBV3-2) and TRBJ1-3, with D unresolved. Germline CDR1 reads LGHDT; CDR2 reads YNNKEL (reference sequence). The CDR3 loop spans 13 amino acids. Trimming took 0 bases from V and 4 from J, leaving 4 bases between them. In nucleotides, the CDR3 is TGTGCCAGCAGCCAAGACCTAGGAAACACCATATATTTT. Amino acid sequence: CASSQDLGNTIYF.

The chain uses TRBV6-5 and TRBJ1-6; possible D gene TRBD1, 5 bases. The germline CDR1 and CDR2 sequences are MNHEY and SVGAGI. V was pared by 6 bases and J by 6 bases, with 12 bases between. The CDR3 has 14 amino acids. The CDR3, as DNA: TGTGCCAGCAGCCTAAACCAGGGTAATTCACCCCTCCACTTT. Translated: CASSLNQGNSPLHF.

The chain joins TRBV16 to TRBJ1-1; no reliable D call. The CDR3 sequence is 16 residues long. Trimming removed 3 bases at V and 4 bases at J, with 18 bases between. Germline V CDR1 and CDR2: KGHSY, FQNENV. The CDR3 DNA sequence: TGTGCCAGCAGCCAGGACCTACCCCCCTTCGGCACTGAAGCTTTCTTT. Its protein product is CASSQDLPPFGTEAFF.

Comment on this clone: The same CDR3 is also encoded by other DNA sequences in this sample. CDR3 DNA: TGTGCCAGTAGTATGGGACAGGGGGGATACGAGCAGTACTTC. It encodes CASSMGQGGYEQYF. The chain joins TRBV19 to TRBJ2-7, with TRBD1 identical over 11 bases. The CDR3 has 14 residues. Germline CDR1 and CDR2: LNHDA and SQIVND (reference sequence). Trimming removed 3 bases from V and 4 bases from J; junction bases left unmatched: 2. The variable domain in full, completed from reference TRBV19 and TRBJ2-7, reads DGGITQSPKYLFRKEGQNVTLSCEQNLNHDAMYWYRQDPGQGLRLIYYSQIVNDFQKGDIAEGYSVSREKKESFPLTVTSAQKNPTAFYLCASSMGQGGYEQYFGPGTRLTVT.

This clone was counted a few times. V gene TRBV2 combines with J gene TRBJ2-3; TRBD2 agrees at 13 bases. The length of the CDR3 is 16 residues. The junction had 7 bases not matched to a gene; V was cut back by 4 bases and J by 6 bases. CDR1 and CDR2 (germline): SNHLY, FYNNEI. The CDR3 coding sequence is TGTGCCAGCAGTGGATCACGACTAGCGGGAGGTGATACGCAGTATTTT. Protein sequence: CASSGSRLAGGDTQYF. Using reference TRBV2 and TRBJ2-3 for the parts outside the CDR3, the full variable domain is EPEVTQTPSHQVTQMGQEVILRCVPISNHLYFYWYRQILGQKVEFLVSFYNNEISEKSEIFDDQFSVERPDGSNFTLKIRSTKLEDSAMYFCASSGSRLAGGDTQYFGPGTRLTVL.

The chain employs TRBV2 and TRBJ1-6, with D possibly matching TRBD1 (6 bases). CDR3 length: 14 residues. Germline V CDR1 and CDR2: SNHLY, FYNNEI. V was trimmed by 6 bases and J by 10 bases, leaving 16 bases between them. CDR3 amino acids: CASSVARGGSPLHF. The CDR3 nucleotides are TGTGCCAGCAGCGTCGCCAGGGGAGGCTCACCCCTCCACTTT.

This chain joins TRBV4-2 and TRBJ2-1; no clear D gene. V lost 1 base to trimming and J lost 8 bases, with 9 bases between them. The CDR3 runs 13 residues. The germline gives CDR1 LGHNA, CDR2 YNFKEQ. The CDR3 loop reads CASSQGTNHEQFF. The CDR3 DNA is TGTGCCAGCAGCCAAGGCACAAACCATGAGCAGTTCTTC.